These 14 T cell receptor beta chains were sequenced from one sample in a study of T cell responses to AZD1222 COVID-19 vaccine. Profiled with immunoSEQ multiplex PCR; TCRdb holds only in-frame clones, not every one. The data show under 150,000 clones, 75% to 90% seen once. This specimen consisted of peripheral blood, obtained on day 0 of MenACWY control vaccination. These receptor sequences come from an adult in good health.

J is TRBJ2-5 and V is TRBV28; 11 positions match TRBD2. Trimming removed 5 bases from V and 4 bases from J; junction bases left unmatched: 9. Germline CDR1 reads MDHEN; CDR2 reads SYDVKM. This CDR3 region has 16 residues. This CDR3 reads CASSQLTSGDGETQYF. The CDR3 DNA sequence: TGTGCCAGCAGTCAACTGACTAGCGGGGACGGAGAGACCCAGTACTTC. Combining the CDR3 with reference TRBV28 and TRBJ2-5 gives the whole variable domain DVKVTQSSRYLVKRTGEKVFLECVQDMDHENMFWYRQDPGLGLRLIYFSYDVKMKEKGDIPEGYSVSREKKERFSLILESASTNQTSMYLCASSQLTSGDGETQYFGPGTRLLVL.

The chain employs TRBV5-1 and TRBJ2-7, with TRBD1 matching over 8 bases. Losses at the gene ends were 6 bases for V and 4 bases for J; bases not matched to a gene: 9. The germline gives CDR1 SGHRS, CDR2 YFSETQ. The CDR3 contains 14 residues. The chain's CDR3 is CASTIDRGNYEQYF. In nucleotides, the CDR3 is TGCGCCAGCACCATAGACAGGGGAAATTACGAGCAGTACTTC.

The chain couples TRBV30 to TRBJ1-6, with D perhaps matching TRBD1 (6 bases). CDR3 length: 14 amino acids. V was trimmed by 3 bases and J by 4 bases, leaving 10 bases between them. CDR1 is GTSNPN, CDR2 SVGIG, per germline (reference sequence). CDR3 DNA sequence: TGTGCCTGGAGCCAAGGACAGTATAATTCACCCCTCCACTTT. Protein sequence: CAWSQGQYNSPLHF.

The rearrangement uses TRBV7-9 and TRBJ1-2; tentatively, D is TRBD1 (6 bases). Germline assignment: CDR1 SEHNR and CDR2 FQNEAQ (reference sequence). The CDR3 runs to 14 residues. Trimming took 4 bases from V and 5 from J, leaving 14 bases between them. CDR3 residues: CASSSTGKGYGYTF. In DNA form, the CDR3 reads TGTGCCAGCAGCTCTACAGGGAAGGGTTATGGCTACACCTTC.

The gene calls are TRBV19 and TRBJ2-7; possibly TRBD1 or TRBD2 for D (6 bases each). This CDR3 region has 15 residues. Trimming cost V 5 bases and J 3 bases, with 17 bases left between them. Germline-derived CDR1 and CDR2 are LNHDA and SQIVND (reference sequence). CDR3 in amino acids: CASSSQWGANYEQYF. Here the CDR3 DNA reads TGTGCCAGTAGTTCTCAGTGGGGGGCCAACTACGAGCAGTACTTC.

The chain couples TRBV27 to TRBJ1-5, with a possible D match to TRBD1 (5 bases). This CDR3 comprises 15 residues. The V gene lost 4 bases and the J gene lost 4 bases, with 14 bases spanning the gap. CDR1 and CDR2 from the germline V gene are MNHEY and SMNVEV (reference sequence). The CDR3 protein is CASSSRQGPNQPQHF. CDR3 coding DNA: TGTGCCAGCAGTTCGCGGCAGGGACCAAATCAGCCCCAGCATTTT.

This chain uses TRBV19 with TRBJ1-2, with a tentative D call TRBD1 (5 bases). V gave up 1 base and J gave up 5 bases, with 11 bases separating them. This CDR3 has 14 amino acids. Germline V gene lookup returns CDR1 LNHDA and CDR2 SQIVND (reference sequence). The CDR3 region has the DNA TGTGCCAGTAGTATAGGGGACGGTCCTTATGGCTACACCTTC. It translates to CASSIGDGPYGYTF.

The chain combines TRBV9 with TRBJ1-5; D might be TRBD1 (5 bases). This CDR3 comprises 14 residues. CDR1 is SGDLS and CDR2 is YYNGEE in the germline V gene. V was trimmed by 4 bases and J by 6 bases, leaving 14 bases between them. This chain's CDR3 is CASSRDSITQPQHF. CDR3 nucleotide sequence: TGTGCCAGCAGCCGAGACAGTATTACTCAGCCCCAGCATTTT.

The chain joins TRBV9 to TRBJ1-1; D is uncertain. The CDR3 covers 16 residues. V lost 0 bases and J lost 2, with 14 bases in between. Germline loops: CDR1 SGDLS, CDR2 YYNGEE. The CDR3 sequence: CASSVGSGLVNTEAFF. The CDR3 region has the DNA TGTGCCAGCAGCGTAGGTTCCGGACTGGTAAACACTGAAGCTTTCTTT. Using reference TRBV9 and TRBJ1-1 for the parts outside the CDR3, the full variable domain is DSGVTQTPKHLITATGQRVTLRCSPRSGDLSVYWYQQSLDQGLQFLIQYYNGEERAKGNILERFSAQQFPDLHSELNLSSLELGDSALYFCASSVGSGLVNTEAFFGQGTRLTVV.

The V and J genes are TRBV7-2 and TRBJ2-7; no clear D. CDR3 length equals 14 residues. Germline CDR1 SGHTA, CDR2 FQGNSA. V was shortened by 4 bases and J by 5 bases, with 15 bases between the two germline ends. The DNA of the CDR3 is TGTGCCAGCAGCTCCAAAATAGGGTCCAACGAGCAGTACTTC. This gives the protein CASSSKIGSNEQYF.

The chain carries TRBV19 and TRBJ1-4, with D hard to call. The V end lost 5 bases, the J end lost 9 bases, and 13 bases lay between the germline ends. CDR1 is LNHDA and CDR2 is SQIVND in the germline V gene (reference sequence). CDR3 size: 13 residues. The CDR3: CASSRAAAKKLFF. The CDR3 coding sequence is TGTGCCAGTAGTCGGGCAGCCGCTAAAAAACTGTTTTTT.

The chain uses TRBV3-1 (or the pseudogene TRBV3-2) and TRBJ2-5, with 12 positions matching TRBD2. Germline assignment: CDR1 LGHDT and CDR2 YNNKEL (reference sequence). V shed 8 bases and J 5 bases; nucleotides not matched to a gene: 9. The CDR3 extends over 15 amino acids. The CDR3 loop reads CASLHGLAGKETQYF. In DNA, the CDR3 is TGTGCCAGCCTCCACGGACTAGCGGGGAAGGAGACCCAGTACTTC.

This chain uses TRBV19 with TRBJ1-1, with D tentatively TRBD1 (5 bases). The V gene's germline CDR1 is LNHDA and CDR2 SQIVND (reference sequence). V lost 3 bases and J 7 bases, leaving 15 bases between the germline ends. The CDR3 consists of 14 residues. Here the CDR3 DNA reads TGTGCCAGTAGTATGAAGGGGTTGAGGGGTGAAGCTTTCTTT. Translation: CASSMKGLRGEAFF.

This clone has more than one count but fewer than ten. The chain couples TRBV19 to TRBJ2-6, with D maybe TRBD1 (6 bases). Looked up from germline, CDR1 is LNHDA and CDR2 is SQIVND (reference sequence). The CDR3 totals 15 residues. V was trimmed by 5 bases and J by 4 bases, leaving 12 bases between them. CDR3 sequence reads: CASSHTGTGANVLTF. DNA for the CDR3: TGTGCCAGTAGTCACACAGGGACCGGGGCCAACGTCCTGACTTTC.